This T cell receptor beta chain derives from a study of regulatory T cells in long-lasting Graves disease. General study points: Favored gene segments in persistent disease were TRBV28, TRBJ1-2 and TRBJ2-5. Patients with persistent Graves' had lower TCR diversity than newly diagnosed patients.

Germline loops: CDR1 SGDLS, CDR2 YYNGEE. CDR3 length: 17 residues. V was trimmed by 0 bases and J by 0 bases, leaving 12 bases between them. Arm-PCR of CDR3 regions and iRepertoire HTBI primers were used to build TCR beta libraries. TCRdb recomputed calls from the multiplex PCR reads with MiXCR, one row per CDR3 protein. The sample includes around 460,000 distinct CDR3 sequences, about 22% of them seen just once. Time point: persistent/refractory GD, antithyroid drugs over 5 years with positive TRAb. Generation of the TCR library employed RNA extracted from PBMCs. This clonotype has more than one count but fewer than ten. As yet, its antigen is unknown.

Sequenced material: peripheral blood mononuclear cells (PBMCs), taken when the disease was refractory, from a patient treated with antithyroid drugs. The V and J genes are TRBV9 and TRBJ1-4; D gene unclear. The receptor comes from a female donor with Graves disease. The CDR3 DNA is TGTGCCAGCAGCGTAGTCCCCGACTCTGCAACTAATGAAAAACTGTTTTTT. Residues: CASSVVPDSATNEKLFF.